These T cell receptor beta chains were read from a single sample in a study of shared clonotypes between healthy human individuals. Assay used: immunoSEQ multiplex PCR; TCRdb lists only in-frame clones, some missing. The data hold 2 million or so clones, with approximately 94% observed a single time. The sample was naive CD8+ T cells sorted from blood. The receptors stem from a man younger than 30 in good health. Both conserved end residues are trimmed from each CDR3.

v_call cdr3_aa
TRBV7-2 ASSFFYGLAETQY
TRBV7-8 ASSLGIAGGELGNYEQY
TRBV19 ASSMMSANEKLF
TRBV7-9 ASSLVAASPDGYT
TRBV30 AWSTGQILFYGYT
TRBV6-1 ASSEPIGADTQY
TRBV12-5 ASGLGAGAYNEQF
TRBV5-8 ASSPWTSGSLTGELF
TRBV7-9 ASSPQPGTSFYNEQF
TRBV5-1 ASSPLVGPPGEKLF
TRBV28 ASSLTEGTEAF
TRBV9 ASSVGDAINYGYT
TRBV6-1 ASSEWNGSSYEQY
TRBV27 ASTLTGGSQPQH
TRBV7-7 ASSSSLASSYNEQF
TRBV30 AWSVLGGRYNSPLH
TRBV13 ASSYGQDPFYGYT
TRBV7-9 ASSFSLGGRGTDTQY
TRBV6-5 ASRGATETQY
TRBV27 ASSSVGSNQPQH
TRBV15 ATSRGRGDEQY
TRBV28 ASSFGGGHYEQY
TRBV7-2 ASTEQGANGYT
TRBV10-1 ASKDEHTDTQY
TRBV27 ASSFIGGADGYT
TRBV27 ASSPGLAGGHEQY
TRBV7-2 ASRPALGQGLGEQY
TRBV9 ASSGLPESPLH
TRBV5-6 ASSLGSWEQF
TRBV27 ASSLLGVRPDNEQF
TRBV4-1 ASSHDRHGGTEAF
TRBV5-1 ASSLARGLTDTQY
TRBV27 ASRRRWDNSPLH
TRBV7-3 ASSLAGGPPDTQY
TRBV2 ASSEEVSGNQPQH
TRBV12-5 ASGRRGTDTQY
TRBV21-1 ASCCGGLTYEQY
TRBV19 ASSPGRVYEQY
TRBV30 AWSALGQGGQPQH
TRBV19 ASSQDNQPQH
TRBV6-6 ASSSSTYAEKLF
TRBV5-5 ASSLGGYEQY
TRBV6-5 ANPPGAGYYGYT
TRBV27 ASSPLGVAGVADTQY
TRBV30 AWSPDSSNQPQH
TRBV29-1 SVVITGELF
TRBV5-4 ASSLGGLLYEQY
TRBV11-2 ASSFPPIGVLGTDTQY
TRBV10-1 ASSETGGDTEAF
TRBV11-2 ASSLKGGYRLATNEKLF
TRBV2 ASSASGASTDTQY